This T cell receptor beta chain stems from a study of blood T cell repertoires in COVID-19. On the study more broadly: Specimens from acute and convalescent COVID-19 originated in the United States, Italy and Spain. The cDNA or gDNA used as material had been derived from T cells, B-cell-depleted T cells, or PBMCs.

Germline V gene lookup returns CDR1 LNHDA and CDR2 SQIVND (reference sequence). CDR3 length equals 15 residues. Trimming removed 8 bases from V and 11 bases from J; junction bases left unmatched: 18. Authors' processing steps: It was from reference gene primer amplification that nucleated cell counts were estimated. Sequencing used immunoSEQ multiplex PCR; TCRdb keeps in-frame clones, though not all of them. V, J and clone size are those of that table, while D and trimming were read from the DNA. There are approximately 30,000 clones in the sample; 80% to 95% occur only once, and less than 1.2% lies in the top ten.

The material sequenced was peripheral blood. The sequence was collected from a man aged 65 to 85 with active or convalescent COVID-19. V and J are TRBV19 and TRBJ1-5; TRBD1 aligns across 7 bases. The CDR3 DNA reads TGTGCCAGTTCTCCTCGACAGGGCGGAGTAAGGTCCCAGCATTTT. Translating gives CASSPRQGGVRSQHF.